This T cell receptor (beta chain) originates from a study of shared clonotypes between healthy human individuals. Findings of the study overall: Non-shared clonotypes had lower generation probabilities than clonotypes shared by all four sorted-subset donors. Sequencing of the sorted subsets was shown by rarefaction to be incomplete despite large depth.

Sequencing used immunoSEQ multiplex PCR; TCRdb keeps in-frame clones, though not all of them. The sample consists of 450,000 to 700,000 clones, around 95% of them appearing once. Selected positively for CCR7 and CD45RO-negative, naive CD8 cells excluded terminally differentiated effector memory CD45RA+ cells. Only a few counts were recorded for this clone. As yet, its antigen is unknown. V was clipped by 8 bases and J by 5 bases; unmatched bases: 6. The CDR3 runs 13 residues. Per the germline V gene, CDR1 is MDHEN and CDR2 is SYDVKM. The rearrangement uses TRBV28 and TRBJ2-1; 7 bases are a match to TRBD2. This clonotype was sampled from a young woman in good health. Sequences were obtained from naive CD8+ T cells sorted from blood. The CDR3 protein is CASETSPDNEQFF. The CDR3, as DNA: TGTGCCAGCGAGACTAGCCCTGACAATGAGCAGTTCTTC.